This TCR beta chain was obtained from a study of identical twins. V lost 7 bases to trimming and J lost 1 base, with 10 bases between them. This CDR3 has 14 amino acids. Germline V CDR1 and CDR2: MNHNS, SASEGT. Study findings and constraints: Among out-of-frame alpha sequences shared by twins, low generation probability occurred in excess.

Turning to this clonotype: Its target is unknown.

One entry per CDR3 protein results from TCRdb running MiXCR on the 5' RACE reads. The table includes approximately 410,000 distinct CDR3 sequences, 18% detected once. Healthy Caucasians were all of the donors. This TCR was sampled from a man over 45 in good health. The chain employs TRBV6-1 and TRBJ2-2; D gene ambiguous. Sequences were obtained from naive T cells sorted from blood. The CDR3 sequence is CASKTTVNTGELFF. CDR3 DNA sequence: TGTGCCAGCAAAACTACAGTGAACACCGGGGAGCTGTTTTTT.